This entry lists 12 T cell receptor beta chains sequenced from one sample in a study of blood T cells in healthy people across ages. For the second PCR, which ran for roughly 6 to 12 cycles, a sample-barcoded 5' primer and a J-beta primer mix were used. MiXCR, applied by TCRdb to the 5' RACE reads, yields one record per CDR3 protein. This table holds roughly 500,000 distinct CDR3 sequences, 25% to 30% found once. Sequenced material: blood. The receptors come from a woman between 65 and 79 years old in good health.

This clonotype has ten or more counts. This chain joins TRBV4-1 and TRBJ2-6; D is unresolved. The germline V gene has CDR1 MGHRA and CDR2 YSYEKL. The germline V and J ends were trimmed by 4 bases and 0 bases, with 7 bases remaining between them. The CDR3 sequence is 15 residues long. CDR3 residues: CASSRATSGANVLTF. The CDR3 DNA reads TGCGCCAGCAGCCGAGCAACCTCTGGGGCCAACGTCCTGACTTTC.

The V gene is TRBV6-6, the J gene TRBJ2-7; D may be TRBD1 (6 bases). Germline V lookup: CDR1 MNHNY, CDR2 SVGAGI (reference sequence). Trimming shortened V by 10 bases and J by 4 bases, and 14 bases separated the two germline ends. CDR3 length: 12 residues. In DNA, the CDR3 is TGTGCCACCCGACAGGACCGATACGAGCAGTACTTC. Protein sequence: CATRQDRYEQYF.

The chain couples TRBV6-1 to TRBJ1-1; TRBD1 might be the D (5 bases). The V gene's germline CDR1 is MNHNS and CDR2 SASEGT. V shed 1 base and J shed 5 bases, with 11 bases lying between them. There are 14 residues in the CDR3. This CDR3 reads CASSEGQGPTEAFF. The CDR3 bases are TGTGCCAGCAGTGAAGGGCAGGGTCCAACTGAAGCTTTCTTT.

This clonotype has ten or more counts. The chain recombines TRBV7-2 with TRBJ2-5; TRBD1 matches 7 bases. V lost 2 bases to trimming and J lost 5 bases; unmatched junction nucleotides: 2. This CDR3 is built from 13 residues. Looked up from germline, CDR1 is SGHTA and CDR2 is FQGNSA. CDR3 sequence: CASSLSRGETQYF. CDR3 nucleotides: TGTGCCAGCAGCTTAAGCAGGGGGGAGACCCAGTACTTC.

V gene TRBV18 combines with J gene TRBJ2-3; D is undetermined. This CDR3 region has 18 residues. V was clipped by 3 bases and J by 4 bases, with 23 bases between them. In germline, CDR1 is KGHSH, CDR2 LQKENI. For the CDR3, the DNA is TGTGCCAGCTCACCCACAAGTCCAGGACCCCGGGTGGCAGATACGCAGTATTTT. The encoded protein is CASSPTSPGPRVADTQYF.

This clonotype was found a few times. The chain links TRBV20-1 to TRBJ2-5; 10 bases align to TRBD2. The J call may be mistaken, given a closer DNA end match to TRBJ2-7. The germline CDR1 and CDR2 sequences are DFQATT and SNEGSKA (reference sequence). The CDR3 is made up of 15 amino acids. This CDR3 reads CSAGRSGGLSYEQYF. CDR3 DNA: TGCAGTGCGGGCCGTAGCGGGGGGCTCTCCTACGAGCAGTACTTC.

This clonotype showed up just a few times. The chain uses TRBV21-1 and TRBJ2-7. The J call may not be correct, given that the DNA end is closer to TRBJ2-1. TRBV21-1 is designated a pseudogene. The CDR3 runs 16 residues. CDR3 coding DNA: TGTGCCAGCAGCAAAGCGCGAAGGCTCCTTTACAATGAGCAGTTCTTC. Its protein is CASSKARRLLYNEQFF.

This chain uses TRBV6-1 with TRBJ1-6; the D is unclear. CDR3 size: 13 residues. Germline values: CDR1 MNHNS, CDR2 SASEGT. Trimming shortened V by 10 bases and J by 9 bases, and 16 bases separated the two germline ends. CDR3 region: CATTEVFGSPLHF. CDR3 coding DNA: TGTGCCACCACCGAGGTGTTTGGTTCACCCCTCCACTTT.

The rearrangement joins TRBV7-9 to TRBJ1-2, with D possibly being TRBD1 (6 bases). From germline, CDR1 is SEHNR and CDR2 FQNEAQ (reference sequence). This CDR3 comprises 18 residues. The V end was cut by 5 bases, the J end by 7 bases, with 29 bases between. CDR3: CASSAGGDGPFVTSGYTF. CDR3 nucleotide sequence: TGTGCCAGCAGCGCCGGGGGCGACGGCCCGTTCGTGACCTCTGGCTACACCTTC.

This chain links TRBV7-2 with TRBJ2-7; TRBD2 is a possible D gene (5 bases). V gave up 5 bases and J gave up 2 bases, with 13 bases separating them. CDR3 length: 14 amino acids. Looked up from germline, CDR1 is SGHTA and CDR2 is FQGNSA. CDR3 amino acids: CASSPRILAYEQYF. CDR3 in DNA: TGTGCCAGCAGCCCTAGGATACTAGCCTACGAGCAGTACTTC.

This clonotype has just one count. The gene calls are TRBV13 and TRBJ1-1, with D hard to call. The CDR3 is 15 amino acids. V was trimmed by 2 bases and J by 5 bases, leaving 15 bases between them. CDR1 and CDR2 (germline): PRHDT, FYEKMQ (reference sequence). CDR3 residues: CASSLIGRSKTEAFF. For the CDR3, the DNA is TGTGCCAGCAGCTTAATAGGGCGCAGTAAAACTGAAGCTTTCTTT.

The CDR3 spells CSVTAPSETQYF. In DNA form, the CDR3 reads TGCAGCGTGACTGCCCCATCCGAGACCCAGTACTTC. The chain employs TRBV29-1 and TRBJ2-5, with D uncertain. CDR3 length: 12 residues. Trimming pared 6 bases from V and 5 bases from J, leaving 13 bases between. Looked up from germline, CDR1 is SQVTM and CDR2 is ANQGSEA.